The entry below describes one T cell receptor (beta chain). Its antigen is unidentified. The sample comes from a study of radiation and T cells in renal cell carcinoma. Overall study findings and caveats: Without pretreatment biopsies, baseline tumor clonotype presence was undetermined. In blood, top tumor clones expanded by 2 weeks, shrinking by 4.

With 6 bases removed from V and 3 bases from J, the gap between germline ends came to 15 bases. Germline lookup yields CDR1 SNHLY and CDR2 FYNNEI. The CDR3 has 15 residues. The time point denotes: baseline pretreatment blood. Treatment reported: 15 Gy SBRT to primary tumor, nephrectomy 4 weeks later. Blood was sampled at baseline, 2 weeks and 4 weeks after SBRT. Clear cell pathology was present in this patient's renal cell carcinoma. Data came from immunoSEQ multiplex PCR; TCRdb stores just in-frame clones and leaves some out. The sample consists of 150,000 or so clones, about nine tenths of them appearing once.

This chain joins TRBV2 and TRBJ1-3; D unclear. The sample in question was blood, obtained from a patient whose treatment included radiotherapy and nephrectomy. This clonotype was sampled from a woman aged 70 to 79 with renal cell carcinoma. CDR3 amino acids: CASRETQVYGNTIYF. In nucleotides, the CDR3 is TGTGCCAGCAGGGAGACTCAGGTTTATGGAAACACCATATATTTT.